A single sample gave rise to the 5 T cell receptor beta chains below, sequenced in a study of cytomegalovirus exposure and HLA in healthy donors. Primers: 60 Vbeta forward and 13 Jbeta reverse. Only in-frame clones appear in the TCRdb table, and some are missing; sequencing was by immunoSEQ multiplex PCR. The table lists roughly 150,000 clones, around 84% of them singletons. The sequenced material came from PBMCs. These receptors were obtained from a boy aged 2 to 10 in good health and CMV-seronegative.

The chain recombines TRBV5-1 with TRBJ2-3; 7 bases are a match to TRBD2. CDR3 length: 13 amino acids. Losses at the gene ends were 6 bases for V and 2 bases for J; bases not matched to a gene: 3. CDR1 and CDR2 from the germline V gene are SGHRS and YFSETQ. The CDR3: CASKRGNTDTQYF. CDR3 DNA sequence: TGCGCCAGCAAGCGGGGCAACACAGATACGCAGTATTTT.

The chain joins TRBV5-6 to TRBJ2-1; 11 nucleotides agree with TRBD2. Germline CDR1 is SGHDT and CDR2 is YYEEEE. This CDR3 spans 17 amino acids. The trim removed 3 bases at V and 8 bases at J, leaving 13 bases unmatched. The CDR3 nucleotides read TGTGCCAGCAGCTCCAGAATTAGCGGGGGGGGCATCTATGAGCAGTTCTTC. The encoded protein is CASSSRISGGGIYEQFF. The whole variable domain, filled in from reference TRBV5-6 and TRBJ2-1, reads DAGVTQSPTHLIKTRGQQVTLRCSPKSGHDTVSWYQQALGQGPQFIFQYYEEEERQRGNFPDRFSGHQFPNYSSELNVNALLLGDSALYLCASSSRISGGGIYEQFFGPGTRLTVL.

The chain carries TRBV5-6 and TRBJ2-1; 9 positions agree with TRBD2. This CDR3 has 15 amino acids. Germline CDR1 and CDR2: SGHDT and YYEEEE. With V trimmed by 0 bases and J by 8 bases, 6 bases remained unmatched. CDR3 protein: CASSLGTAGGHEQFF. CDR3 nucleotide sequence: TGTGCCAGCAGCTTGGGAACAGCGGGAGGACATGAGCAGTTCTTC.

The chain couples TRBV7-9 to TRBJ1-1; 7 positions agree with TRBD1. Germline V CDR1 and CDR2: SEHNR, FQNEAQ (reference sequence). The trim removed 1 base at V and 4 bases at J, leaving 6 bases unmatched. The CDR3 has 15 amino acids. CDR3 nucleotide sequence: TGTGCCAGCAGCTTAGTCACAGGGGTCGTCACTGAAGCTTTCTTT. This codes for CASSLVTGVVTEAFF.

The CDR3 loop reads CASSARQGARTEAFF. CDR3 nucleotides: TGTGCCAGTAGTGCCCGACAGGGGGCAAGGACTGAAGCTTTCTTT. V usage is TRBV19 and J usage is TRBJ1-1; TRBD1 agrees at 10 bases. The J segment lost 5 bases and the V segment lost 5 bases, leaving 8 bases of the junction unmatched. CDR1 and CDR2 (germline): LNHDA, SQIVND (reference sequence). This CDR3 has 15 amino acids.